The clone carrying this T cell receptor (beta chain) was counted between two and nine times. Its antigen is not known. Lacking the conserved final phenylalanine or tryptophan, this CDR3 likely reflects a read error. This sample stems from a study of blood T cells in healthy people across ages. Russia was home to the donors, healthy Caucasian individuals aged roughly 6 to 90. Study-level points and caveats: Diversity was higher, and naive CD4+ cells more numerous, in long-lived donors than in aged donors. Per million T cells, the diversity of TCR beta decreased roughly linearly as age advanced.

With a J-beta primer mix and a sample-barcoded 5' primer, a second PCR ran about 7 to 11 cycles. From the 5' RACE reads, TCRdb called clonotypes with MiXCR, one entry per CDR3 protein. The sample lists about 1 million distinct CDR3 sequences, about 23% occurring once. CDR1 is MGHRA, CDR2 YSYEKL, per germline. The CDR3 has 13 amino acids. V was cut by 0 bases and J by 3 bases, with 5 bases left in between. This sample was also put to use in a study of T cells of mothers and their children. That publication notes: Similar effects of thymic selection on TCR recombination output were recorded in related and unrelated pairs.

The TCR sequence derives from a girl under 10 years old in good health. Material: blood. This chain links TRBV4-1 with TRBJ1-2; D is possibly TRBD1 (5 bases). Here the CDR3 reads CASSQETDYGYTL. The CDR3 coding sequence is TGCGCCAGCAGCCAAGAGACAGACTATGGCTACACCCTC.